A selection of T cell receptor beta chains follows, all from one sample in a study of cytomegalovirus exposure and HLA in healthy donors. Here immunoSEQ multiplex PCR was the method, and the copy in TCRdb shows in-frame clones only, minus some. Among about 180,000 clones listed, approximately 82% were seen once. The sequencing sample was made of PBMCs. These receptors all come from a girl aged 2 to 9 in good health and CMV-seropositive. CDR3s include the opening cysteine and the closing phenylalanine or tryptophan. The D gene is left open where the match is weak. Part of the rows lack a size; the others show once, few, many or a class for expanded clones.

j_call: TRBJ2-1
clone_size: once
cdr3_length: 15
v_call: TRBV5-1
d_call: TRBD2
cdr3_nt: TGCGCCAGCAGCAAAGGACTAGCGCCATACAATGAGCAGTTCTTC
cdr3_aa: CASSKGLAPYNEQFF

j_call: TRBJ2-7
clone_size: -
cdr3_length: 13
v_call: TRBV5-1
d_call: -
cdr3_nt: TGCGCCAGCAGTGGAGGAGGGCCTTACGAGCAGTACTTC
cdr3_aa: CASSGGGPYEQYF

j_call: TRBJ1-2
clone_size: -
cdr3_length: 15
v_call: TRBV19
d_call: TRBD1
cdr3_nt: TGTGCCAGTAGTACAAGGGGACAGGAAAACTATGGCTACACCTTC
cdr3_aa: CASSTRGQENYGYTF

j_call: TRBJ2-7
clone_size: -
cdr3_length: 15
v_call: TRBV11-3
d_call: TRBD2
cdr3_nt: TGTGCCAGCAGCTTAGCGGGAGGGCCGGTGGGCGAGCAGTACTTC
cdr3_aa: CASSLAGGPVGEQYF

j_call: TRBJ1-4
clone_size: -
cdr3_length: 15
v_call: TRBV5-1
d_call: -
cdr3_nt: TGCGCCAGCAGCTTTGGCGACGGGGGGAATGAAAAACTGTTTTTT
cdr3_aa: CASSFGDGGNEKLFF

j_call: TRBJ2-6
clone_size: -
cdr3_length: 15
v_call: TRBV11-1
d_call: -
cdr3_nt: TGTGCCAGCAGATTCACGGGGTCTGGGGCCAACGTCCTGACTTTC
cdr3_aa: CASRFTGSGANVLTF

j_call: TRBJ1-4
clone_size: -
cdr3_length: 13
v_call: TRBV7-7
d_call: -
cdr3_nt: TGTGCCAGCAGCCCCCGACTTAATGAAAAACTGTTTTTT
cdr3_aa: CASSPRLNEKLFF

j_call: TRBJ2-1
clone_size: -
cdr3_length: 13
v_call: TRBV2
d_call: TRBD1
cdr3_nt: TGTGCCGGAAACAGGGGATGGTACAATGAGCAGTTCTTC
cdr3_aa: CAGNRGWYNEQFF

j_call: TRBJ2-3
clone_size: -
cdr3_length: 18
v_call: TRBV28
d_call: TRBD2
cdr3_nt: TGTGCCAGCAGTCCGGGACTAGCGGGATACCCTAGCACAGATACGCAGTATTTT
cdr3_aa: CASSPGLAGYPSTDTQYF

j_call: TRBJ1-2
clone_size: -
cdr3_length: 11
v_call: TRBV6-1
d_call: -
cdr3_nt: TGTGCCAGCAGTGACAGCTATGGCTACACCTTC
cdr3_aa: CASSDSYGYTF

j_call: TRBJ2-2
clone_size: few
cdr3_length: 17
v_call: TRBV5-1
d_call: TRBD2
cdr3_nt: TGCGCCAGCAGCTTCCAAGTAGCGGGAGAGGGAACCGGGGAGCTGTTTTTT
cdr3_aa: CASSFQVAGEGTGELFF

j_call: TRBJ2-7
clone_size: -
cdr3_length: 11
v_call: TRBV6-5
d_call: TRBD2
cdr3_nt: TGTGCCAGCAGTACGGGGGGCGAGCAGTACTTC
cdr3_aa: CASSTGGEQYF

j_call: TRBJ2-5
clone_size: -
cdr3_length: 13
v_call: TRBV4-1
d_call: TRBD2
cdr3_nt: TGCGCCAGCAGCCAGACGGGAGGAGAGACCCAGTACTTC
cdr3_aa: CASSQTGGETQYF

j_call: TRBJ1-5
clone_size: -
cdr3_length: 14
v_call: TRBV27
d_call: TRBD1
cdr3_nt: TGTGCCAGCACGAAACAGGGGGGAAATCAGCCCCAGCATTTT
cdr3_aa: CASTKQGGNQPQHF

j_call: TRBJ2-7
clone_size: -
cdr3_length: 16
v_call: TRBV30
d_call: -
cdr3_nt: TGTGCCTGGTACCCACTCGGGGGACTCCCGCCTCGGGAGCAGTACTTC
cdr3_aa: CAWYPLGGLPPREQYF

j_call: TRBJ2-3
clone_size: -
cdr3_length: 15
v_call: TRBV5-1
d_call: -
cdr3_nt: TGCGCCAGCACCCTGGGGGCTAATCCCACAGATACGCAGTATTTT
cdr3_aa: CASTLGANPTDTQYF

j_call: TRBJ2-2
clone_size: -
cdr3_length: 16
v_call: TRBV15
d_call: TRBD2
cdr3_nt: TGTGCCACCAGCAGAGAACCCCCTCCGGGAGGCGGGGAGCTGTTTTTT
cdr3_aa: CATSREPPPGGGELFF

j_call: TRBJ1-1
clone_size: -
cdr3_length: 9
v_call: TRBV7-3
d_call: -
cdr3_nt: TGTGCCAGCAGCTTAGAGGGTTTGTTT
cdr3_aa: CASSLEGLF

j_call: TRBJ1-2
clone_size: -
cdr3_length: 14
v_call: TRBV30
d_call: -
cdr3_nt: TGTGCCTGGAGTGTAACAGTAGCTAACTATGGCTACACCTTC
cdr3_aa: CAWSVTVANYGYTF

j_call: TRBJ1-1
clone_size: -
cdr3_length: 10
v_call: TRBV6-5
d_call: -
cdr3_nt: TGTGCCAGTAGGGGCACTGAAGCTTTCTTT
cdr3_aa: CASRGTEAFF

j_call: TRBJ2-1
clone_size: -
cdr3_length: 16
v_call: TRBV6-6
d_call: TRBD2
cdr3_nt: TGTGCCAGCAGTTACGGGGGACTAGCGGGGTCCAATGAGCAGTTCTTC
cdr3_aa: CASSYGGLAGSNEQFF

j_call: TRBJ2-2
clone_size: -
cdr3_length: 17
v_call: TRBV4-1
d_call: TRBD2
cdr3_nt: TGCGCCAGCAGCCAGGACCCCCGGGACTACAACACCGGGGAGCTGTTTTTT
cdr3_aa: CASSQDPRDYNTGELFF

j_call: TRBJ2-7
clone_size: -
cdr3_length: 15
v_call: TRBV7-3
d_call: TRBD2
cdr3_nt: TGTGCCAGCAGCCGAGAAGCGGGAGGAAACTACGAGCAGTACTTC
cdr3_aa: CASSREAGGNYEQYF

j_call: TRBJ1-2
clone_size: -
cdr3_length: 15
v_call: TRBV12-5
d_call: TRBD1
cdr3_nt: TGTGCTAGTGGTTTGGCTGACAGGGCGGGCGGTGGCTACACCTTC
cdr3_aa: CASGLADRAGGGYTF

j_call: TRBJ2-3
clone_size: -
cdr3_length: 15
v_call: TRBV6-5
d_call: TRBD2
cdr3_nt: TGTGCCGGCTTAGGACTAGCGGGAAGCACAGATACGCAGTATTTT
cdr3_aa: CAGLGLAGSTDTQYF